This entry concerns a single T cell receptor (beta chain). Its antigen is still unknown. The data belong to a study of coeliac disease. Broader study findings: Cross-contamination between intraepithelial and lamina propria cells was possible. Control samples showed higher TRB and TRG clonality than intraepithelial and lamina propria samples in active celiac disease. Published gliadin-specific TRB sequences appeared in about 50% of the 18 coeliac samples, 1 of 6 controls.

Per the germline V gene, CDR1 is LGHNA and CDR2 is YNFKEQ. CDR3 length equals 16 residues. V shed 0 bases and J shed 0 bases, with 9 bases lying between them. Clones were read by immunoSEQ multiplex PCR, and TCRdb kept only the in-frame ones, dropping some. The sample consists of roughly 5,100 clones, approximately 69% of them appearing once. Input material: lymphocytes from the gut lamina propria. The TCR sequence derives from a middle-aged woman. The rearrangement links TRBV4-2 to TRBJ2-1; tentatively, D is TRBD2 (6 bases). CDR3 in amino acids: CASSQDFGSSYNEQFF. CDR3 in DNA: TGTGCCAGCAGCCAAGACTTCGGGAGCTCCTACAATGAGCAGTTCTTC.